This T cell receptor beta chain derives from a study of cytotoxic CD8 clonotypes in ibrutinib-treated CLL. Study overall: There were, on average, roughly 260,000 productive templates and around 90,000 productive rearrangements per sample. Study observations and caveats: Contraction or stability on treatment was seen for public clonotypes, which were uncommon. The clonality went up when patients responded to ibrutinib and dropped back toward baseline at progression. Sustained-remission and progressing patients had different sampling times.

Germline V gene data show CDR1 as KGHSH and CDR2 as LQKENI. This CDR3 has 14 residues. The V end lost 0 bases, the J end lost 13 bases, and 15 bases lay between the germline ends. On this clone: Its antigen is as yet unknown.

Only in-frame clones appear in the TCRdb table, and some are missing; sequencing was by immunoSEQ multiplex PCR. In the table there are about 140,000 clones, roughly 77% of which are singletons. Sequenced here: PBMCs, sampled after 12 months of ibrutinib treatment. The TCR was taken from a human donor with chronic lymphocytic leukemia. V is TRBV18 and J is TRBJ2-2; D is ambiguous. CDR3 region: CASSPPNSGIRLFF. The CDR3, as DNA: TGTGCCAGCTCACCACCGAATTCCGGAATAAGGCTGTTTTTT.